Listed below are T cell receptor beta chains from one sample, sequenced in a study of T cell repertoires in cytomegalovirus infection. One entry per CDR3 protein results from TCRdb running MiXCR on the reads. The table records approximately 190,000 distinct CDR3 sequences, about 28% of them present only once. Sequenced: PBMCs. These receptors were obtained from a human donor in good health (CMV status not recorded). Some clones in this sample may be carry-over from other donors' samples. CDR3s include the opening cysteine and the closing phenylalanine or tryptophan. The order of the fields is J gene, D gene, V gene, clone size, CDR3 DNA, CDR3 protein. D genes are given only for firm matches. For some rows the clone size is stated as once, few or many, or as a class when expanded; others skip it.

>TRBJ1-2|-|TRBV4-1|-
TGCGCCAGCAGCCAAGGCCCGGGGGAAGACTATGGCTACACCTTC
CASSQGPGEDYGYTF
>TRBJ1-1|-|TRBV7-2|many
TGTGCCAGCAGCACCCGAAGACAGATCCCCACTGAAGCTTTCTTT
CASSTRRQIPTEAFF
>TRBJ2-1|TRBD2|TRBV11-3|many
TGTGCCAGCAGCTCCTTCCCGGCGGGGGGGGTCAATGAGCAGTTCTTC
CASSSFPAGGVNEQFF
>TRBJ1-1|-|TRBV20-1|many
TGCAGTGCTCCCACAGACATGAACACTGAAGCTTTCTTT
CSAPTDMNTEAFF
>TRBJ1-1|-|TRBV4-2|-
TGTGCCAGCAGCCCACAAGGGGGTTTGGTGACTGAAGCTTTCTTT
CASSPQGGLVTEAFF
>TRBJ2-7|-|TRBV11-1|few
TGTGCCAGCAGCCCTTTGGTTCTTCCCTACGAGCAGTACTTC
CASSPLVLPYEQYF
>TRBJ1-2|-|TRBV11-2|few
TGTGCCAGCAGCTTAGACGCGGACTATGGCTACACCTTC
CASSLDADYGYTF
>TRBJ1-4|-|TRBV15|-
TGTGCCACCAGCAGAGATCCCGCAGCCATTAATGAAAAACTGTTTTTT
CATSRDPAAINEKLFF
>TRBJ2-7|-|TRBV2|-
TGTGCCAGCAGGACGGACAGTACCTACGAGCAGTACTTC
CASRTDSTYEQYF
>TRBJ2-2|-|TRBV7-2|many
TGTGCCAGCAGCTTAGCCCGGAGCACCGGGGAGCTGTTTTTT
CASSLARSTGELFF
>TRBJ2-6|-|TRBV2|-
TGTGCCAGCAGTGACCCGGGGGGGGCCAACGTCCTGACTTTC
CASSDPGGANVLTF
>TRBJ1-1|-|TRBV7-2|many
TGTGCCAGCAGTCCCGAGGGACTCCGGAACACTGAAGCTTTCTTT
CASSPEGLRNTEAFF
>TRBJ1-5|-|TRBV7-8|many
TGTGCCAGCAGCTTAGAGAACAATCAGCCCCAGCATTTT
CASSLENNQPQHF
>TRBJ1-6|TRBD1|TRBV11-2|-
TGTGCCAGCAGTTTCGGACAGGGGAATTCACCCCTCCACTTT
CASSFGQGNSPLHF
>TRBJ1-1|TRBD1|TRBV11-1|few
TGTGCCAGCAGCTCCGGGACAGAGAAGGGCACTGAAGCTTTCTTT
CASSSGTEKGTEAFF
>TRBJ1-4|TRBD1|TRBV4-3|-
TGCGCCAGCAGCCGGAACAGGGGGGCCCTTGCAACTAATGAAAAACTGTTTTTT
CASSRNRGALATNEKLFF
>TRBJ2-1|TRBD2|TRBV7-6|-
TGTGCCAGCAGCTTAGGAGCTAGCGGGGGGGGTGAGCAGTTCTTC
CASSLGASGGGEQFF
>TRBJ1-4|TRBD1|TRBV7-8|many
TGTGCCAGCAGCCCCCAGGGGACAGGGATCGGGAAACTGTTTTTT
CASSPQGTGIGKLFF
>TRBJ2-5|-|TRBV12-3/TRBV12-4|few
TGTGCCAGCAGCACAGCCGTACGGGACTACCAAGAGACCCAGTACTTC
CASSTAVRDYQETQYF
>TRBJ1-1|TRBD1|TRBV29-1|-
TGCAGCGTCGGACAGGGGGCGCGGAACACTGAAGCTTTCTTT
CSVGQGARNTEAFF
>TRBJ1-2|-|TRBV6-2/TRBV6-3|-
TGTGCCAGCGGACAGCCCGATAACTATGGCTACACCTTC
CASGQPDNYGYTF
>TRBJ2-1|-|TRBV7-2|-
TGTGCCAGCAGATCCGGGACTCAGCAGTTCTTC
CASRSGTQQFF
>TRBJ2-3|-|TRBV6-1|-
TGTGCCAGCACCCAAAGATGGGGGGCTGACACAGATACGCAGTATTTT
CASTQRWGADTDTQYF
>TRBJ2-7|TRBD1|TRBV4-3|few
TGCGCCAGCAGCCAAGACTCCGGACAGGGGGCCGAGCAGTACTTC
CASSQDSGQGAEQYF
>TRBJ1-2|-|TRBV25-1|few
TGTGCCAGCCAGGAGGGAGCCTTAGGCTATGGCTACACCTTC
CASQEGALGYGYTF
>TRBJ1-1|-|TRBV7-2|many
TGTGCCAGCAGCTTAGGCGGGAGCCCTGAAGCTTTCTTT
CASSLGGSPEAFF
>TRBJ1-2|-|TRBV7-9|-
TGTGCCAGCAGTTTATCCGGGGGAGCTAACTATGGCTACACCTTC
CASSLSGGANYGYTF